In this sample, the clone carrying this T cell receptor (beta chain) turned up a few times. Antigen: not known. CDR3 length equals 14 residues. Germline V gene data show CDR1 as MGHRA and CDR2 as YSYEKL. The ends lost 4 bases at V and 8 bases at J; junction bases unmatched: 5. Using its own MiXCR run on the RT-PCR reads, TCRdb lists one record per CDR3 protein. In the table there are roughly 780,000 distinct CDR3 sequences, about a fifth of which are singletons. These data come from a study of response to subunit inactivated influenza vaccine. Notes on the study in general: Only a handful of new T cells, the authors suggested, are recruited with each seasonal influenza vaccination.

This receptor was taken from a man aged 50-59 years who received an inactivated influenza vaccine. The rearrangement joins TRBV4-1 to TRBJ2-2; 9 bases are shared with TRBD1. Here the sequenced sample was PBMCs from blood, taken 5 days after vaccination. Here the CDR3 reads CASSRIQGAGELFF. CDR3 nucleotides: TGCGCCAGCAGCCGCATACAGGGGGCTGGGGAGCTGTTTTTT.